The entry that follows covers one T cell receptor beta chain sequence. Its antigen is unidentified. Vbeta (60) and Jbeta (13) primers were used in the PCR. Here immunoSEQ multiplex PCR was the method, and the copy in TCRdb shows in-frame clones only, minus some. The sample contains around 40,000 clones, about nine tenths of which appear only once. This specimen comes from a study of cytomegalovirus exposure and HLA in healthy donors. Overall study results and limits: Sequencing probably produced one cluster of sequence variants that were highly shared.

Sequencing input: PBMCs. The clonotype was recovered from a woman in her thirties or forties in good health and CMV-seropositive.

The CDR3 region has the DNA TGTGCCAGCAGGTCCCCGGGGGATTACTATGGCTACACCTTC. Translated, it gives CASRSPGDYYGYTF. The rearrangement joins TRBV28 to TRBJ1-2, with D perhaps matching TRBD1 (5 bases). The V and J ends lost 6 bases and 3 bases respectively, with 14 bases between them. Germline CDR1 and CDR2: MDHEN and SYDVKM. There are 14 residues in the CDR3.